These T cell receptor beta chains were read from a single sample in a study of identical twins. TCRdb re-derived calls from the 5' RACE reads in MiXCR, one entry per CDR3 protein. The table has around 230,000 distinct CDR3 sequences, around 6.5% seen once. The data were also submitted as part of a second study, on T cells expressing NK-cell markers.

What was sequenced was CD8+ T cells sorted from blood. The receptors come from a woman under 30 in good health. Both conserved end residues are part of each CDR3. The D gene is left open where the match is weak. Clone size is shown for a subset of rows, as once, few, many or a class of expanded clone.

D	J	size	V	CDR3	DNA
.	TRBJ2-1	many	TRBV5-1	CASSLEGSSYNEQFF	TGCGCCAGCAGCTTGGAGGGTAGCTCCTACAATGAGCAGTTCTTC
.	TRBJ1-1	.	TRBV7-2	CASSLGPPRGGGGTEAFF	TGTGCCAGCAGCTTAGGGCCGCCAAGGGGAGGGGGTGGGACTGAAGCTTTCTTT
.	TRBJ2-1	few	TRBV20-1	CSGRIGGDEQFF	TGCAGTGGCAGGATCGGGGGCGATGAGCAGTTCTTC
.	TRBJ1-1	many	TRBV29-1	CSGTVSAIAFF	TGCAGCGGGACGGTCTCGGCGATAGCTTTCTTT
.	TRBJ1-1	few	TRBV11-2	CASGTVTEAFF	TGTGCCAGCGGTACGGTTACTGAAGCTTTCTTT
.	TRBJ2-7	few	TRBV9	CASSVGDTAYEQYF	TGTGCCAGCAGCGTAGGAGACACCGCCTACGAGCAGTACTTC
.	TRBJ2-1	few	TRBV20-1	CSARDLRRNNNEQFF	TGCAGTGCTAGAGATCTGAGAAGGAATAACAATGAGCAGTTCTTC
TRBD1	TRBJ2-2	.	TRBV5-1	CASRHFPGQGAGELFF	TGCGCCAGCAGACATTTCCCGGGACAGGGGGCCGGGGAGCTGTTTTTT
.	TRBJ2-2	.	TRBV19	CAGSDRTNGELFF	TGTGCCGGCTCGGACAGGACTAATGGGGAGCTGTTTTTT
.	TRBJ2-1	few	TRBV19	CASDSGTGGNEQFF	TGTGCCAGTGATTCCGGGACTGGGGGGAATGAGCAGTTCTTC
.	TRBJ2-5	many	TRBV27	CASSLGTFETQYF	TGTGCCAGCAGCCTTGGGACTTTCGAGACCCAGTACTTC
.	TRBJ2-7	few	TRBV7-9	CASSETGLDYEQYF	TGTGCCAGCAGCGAGACTGGATTAGACTACGAGCAGTACTTC
TRBD2	TRBJ2-1	many	TRBV12-3/TRBV12-4	CASSSIAGGPSEQFF	TGTGCCAGCAGTTCAATAGCGGGAGGGCCGAGTGAGCAGTTCTTC
.	TRBJ1-1	many	TRBV6-2/TRBV6-3	CASSYIVGTEAFF	TGTGCCAGCAGTTACATCGTTGGCACTGAAGCTTTCTTT
TRBD1	TRBJ1-2	few	TRBV9	CASSGGLGQGKGYTF	TGTGCCAGCAGCGGGGGACTTGGACAGGGTAAAGGCTACACCTTC
TRBD2	TRBJ2-3	many	TRBV7-9	CASSPLAGGLDTQYF	TGTGCCAGCAGCCCATTGGCGGGGGGCTTAGATACGCAGTATTTT
.	TRBJ1-2	many	TRBV20-1	CSAPLTVNYGYTF	TGCAGTGCCCCCCTGACGGTCAACTATGGCTACACCTTC
.	TRBJ2-1	few	TRBV7-2	CASSLRRTPNEQFF	TGTGCCAGCAGCTTACGTCGCACACCAAATGAGCAGTTCTTC
.	TRBJ2-1	.	TRBV10-1	CASSALDPEGENQNEQFF	TGCGCCAGCAGTGCCCTAGACCCGGAGGGGGAAAATCAAAATGAGCAGTTCTTC
.	TRBJ2-2	.	TRBV3-1	CASSQVRSTGELFF	TGTGCCAGCAGCCAAGTTCGTAGCACCGGGGAGCTGTTTTTT
.	TRBJ2-7	few	TRBV9	CASSSGTREYF	TGTGCCAGCAGCTCCGGGACAAGGGAGTACTTC
.	TRBJ2-7	few	TRBV6-1	CASRTGQTPYEQYF	TGTGCCAGCAGAACCGGGCAGACACCATACGAGCAGTACTTC
.	TRBJ2-3	many	TRBV7-9	CASSTKRVTSTDTQYF	TGTGCCAGCAGTACCAAGCGGGTAACTAGCACAGATACGCAGTATTTT
TRBD1	TRBJ2-5	once	TRBV12-5	CASGFSPGQGKYETQYF	TGTGCTAGTGGTTTTTCTCCGGGACAGGGCAAGTATGAGACCCAGTACTTC
.	TRBJ2-5	few	TRBV15	CATSTPDLGRGGLETQYF	TGTGCCACCAGCACTCCCGATTTAGGGAGAGGGGGTTTAGAGACCCAGTACTTC
.	TRBJ2-7	many	TRBV5-5	CASTTGTTYEQYF	TGTGCCAGCACCACCGGGACAACCTACGAGCAGTACTTC
.	TRBJ1-1	few	TRBV9	CASATGQPNTEAFF	TGTGCCAGCGCCACCGGGCAGCCGAACACTGAAGCTTTCTTT
TRBD1	TRBJ2-1	many	TRBV7-9	CAGGQSYNEQFF	TGTGCCGGGGGACAGTCCTACAATGAGCAGTTCTTC
TRBD2	TRBJ2-3	many	TRBV7-6	CASSFTAGRPGDTQYF	TGTGCCAGCAGCTTTACAGCGGGACGACCCGGGGATACGCAGTATTTT
.	TRBJ2-6	.	TRBV9	CASSGGTGHLSSGANVLTF	TGTGCCAGCAGCGGAGGTACGGGACACCTGAGCTCTGGGGCCAACGTCCTGACTTTC
TRBD2	TRBJ2-1	many	TRBV27	CASSLGLAGGNEQFF	TGTGCCAGCAGTTTAGGACTAGCGGGGGGCAATGAGCAGTTCTTC
TRBD1	TRBJ1-2	many	TRBV20-1	CSAVYRDRKRGYTF	TGCAGTGCTGTCTACCGGGACAGGAAGAGGGGCTACACCTTC
TRBD1	TRBJ1-2	many	TRBV5-1	CASAGTAGAGVYGYTF	TGCGCCAGCGCCGGGACAGCGGGAGCAGGGGTCTATGGCTACACCTTC
.	TRBJ2-5	few	TRBV12-3/TRBV12-4	CASSPRDKKYQETQYF	TGTGCCAGCAGTCCCCGAGACAAAAAATACCAAGAGACCCAGTACTTC
.	TRBJ1-2	few	TRBV12-3/TRBV12-4	CASSFVVLVGRDYGYTF	TGTGCCAGCAGTTTTGTAGTCCTGGTGGGGAGGGACTATGGCTACACCTTC
.	TRBJ2-3	many	TRBV29-1	CSVHMAGSDTQYF	TGCAGCGTACATATGGCGGGATCCGATACGCAGTATTTT
.	TRBJ2-1	few	TRBV10-2	CASSESRRNEQFF	TGCGCCAGCAGTGAGTCGCGCCGCAATGAGCAGTTCTTC
TRBD2	TRBJ2-1	.	TRBV27	CASSSRTGGGQNEQFF	TGTGCCAGCAGTTCGAGAACGGGAGGTGGTCAAAATGAGCAGTTCTTC
.	TRBJ2-3	few	TRBV5-5	CASSLSLTQYF	TGTGCCAGCAGCTTGTCGCTTACGCAGTATTTT
TRBD2	TRBJ2-7	.	TRBV11-2	CASSLGASGSAYEQYF	TGTGCCAGCAGCTTAGGGGCTAGCGGGAGCGCCTACGAGCAGTACTTC
.	TRBJ1-1	few	TRBV9	CASSPNDYTEAFF	TGTGCCAGCAGTCCGAACGATTACACTGAAGCTTTCTTT
.	TRBJ2-1	.	TRBV30	CASFGRVLEQFF	TGTGCATCCTTTGGGCGCGTACTTGAGCAGTTCTTC
TRBD1	TRBJ1-2	.	TRBV10-3	CAITKGQLYGYTF	TGTGCCATCACTAAGGGACAGCTATATGGCTACACCTTC
.	TRBJ1-1	.	TRBV27	CASSLSDYTEAFF	TGTGCCAGCAGTTTATCGGATTACACTGAAGCTTTCTTT
.	TRBJ2-5	few	TRBV11-3	CASSERDQETQYF	TGTGCCAGCAGCGAGCGTGACCAAGAGACCCAGTACTTC
TRBD1	TRBJ2-2	many	TRBV7-7	CASSPARTGRTGELFF	TGTGCCAGCAGCCCCGCCCGGACAGGACGCACCGGGGAGCTGTTTTTT
.	TRBJ2-3	few	TRBV20-1	CSARSAWQGDPDTQYF	TGCAGTGCTAGATCAGCTTGGCAGGGAGACCCAGATACGCAGTATTTT
.	TRBJ2-1	many	TRBV12-3/TRBV12-4	CASTLGGMGNEQFF	TGTGCCAGCACCTTAGGGGGAATGGGTAATGAGCAGTTCTTC
TRBD1	TRBJ2-3	once	TRBV20-1	CSARDPTGARRDTQYF	TGCAGTGCTAGAGACCCGACAGGGGCCCGGCGCGATACGCAGTATTTT
.	TRBJ2-3	.	TRBV7-9	CASSAPTSTDTQYF	TGTGCCAGCAGCGCCCCGACTAGCACAGATACGCAGTATTTT
TRBD2	TRBJ2-3	.	TRBV7-7	CASSLVAGGDLGTQYF	TGTGCTAGCAGCTTAGTAGCGGGGGGCGACTTGGGGACGCAGTATTTT
TRBD2	TRBJ2-5	.	TRBV20-1	CSAREGEGTWGETQYF	TGCAGTGCTAGAGAAGGGGAGGGTACTTGGGGAGAGACCCAGTACTTC
TRBD1	TRBJ1-4	.	TRBV9	CASSSPRQGLTNEKLFF	TGTGCCAGCAGCTCGCCCAGACAGGGTCTTACTAATGAAAAACTGTTTTTT
.	TRBJ2-1	few	TRBV20-1	CSAGEQFF	TGCAGTGCTGGAGAGCAGTTCTTC
.	TRBJ2-1	few	TRBV20-1	CSANRWSSYNEQFF	TGCAGTGCCAACCGGTGGAGCTCCTACAATGAGCAGTTCTTC
.	TRBJ2-1	.	TRBV9	CASPLVEDEQFF	TGTGCCAGCCCCCTCGTGGAGGATGAGCAGTTCTTC
.	TRBJ1-1	few	TRBV7-9	CAVPQLRRTEAFF	TGTGCCGTACCACAGCTAAGGAGGACTGAAGCTTTCTTT